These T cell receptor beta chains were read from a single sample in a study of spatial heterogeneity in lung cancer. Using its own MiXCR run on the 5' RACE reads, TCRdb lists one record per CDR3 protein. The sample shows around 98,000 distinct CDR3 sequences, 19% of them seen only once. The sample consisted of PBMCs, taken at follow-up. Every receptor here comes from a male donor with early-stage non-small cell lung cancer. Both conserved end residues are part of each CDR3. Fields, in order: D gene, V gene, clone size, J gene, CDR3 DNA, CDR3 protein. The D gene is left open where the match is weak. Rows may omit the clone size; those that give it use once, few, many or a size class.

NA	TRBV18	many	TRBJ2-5	TGTGCCAGCTACCGTGGGATCCAAGAGACCCAGTACTTC	CASYRGIQETQYF
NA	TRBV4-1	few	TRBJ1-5	TGCGCCAGCAGCCTTTCGTGGGGGCGCCCCGAAGAGCCCCAGCATTTT	CASSLSWGRPEEPQHF
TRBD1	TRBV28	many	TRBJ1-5	TGTGCCAGCAGTCCTACCTCACAGGGGTCCAATCAGCCCCAGCATTTT	CASSPTSQGSNQPQHF
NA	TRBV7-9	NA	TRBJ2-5	TGTGCCAGCAGCGCACTAGGGGTTGGCCAAGAGACCCAGTACTTC	CASSALGVGQETQYF
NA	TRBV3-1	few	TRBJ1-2	TGTGCCAGCGGGGGCCAACCCCACTATGGCTACACCTTC	CASGGQPHYGYTF
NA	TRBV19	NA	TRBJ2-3	TGTGCCAGTAGTATAAATGTCGATACGCAGTATTTT	CASSINVDTQYF
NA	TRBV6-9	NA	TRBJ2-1	TGTGCCCTCCCGGACAGCAACAATGAGCAGTTCTTC	CALPDSNNEQFF
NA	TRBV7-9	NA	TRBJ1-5	TGTGCCAGCAGCTTCGGGGGTGGACAGCCCCAGCATTTT	CASSFGGGQPQHF
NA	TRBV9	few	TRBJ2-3	TGTGCCAGCAGCGCTGGGACGCACCCTAGCACAGATACGCAGTATTTT	CASSAGTHPSTDTQYF
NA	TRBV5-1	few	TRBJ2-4	TGCGCCAGCAGCTTTGACAAGGGGAACATTCAGTACTTC	CASSFDKGNIQYF
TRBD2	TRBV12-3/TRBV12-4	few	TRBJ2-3	TGTGCCAGCGCCGGGAGCGGGGGGGCTAGCACAGATACGCAGTATTTT	CASAGSGGASTDTQYF
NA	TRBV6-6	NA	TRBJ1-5	TGTGCCAGCGTCAGCCTCAATCAGCCCCAGCATTTT	CASVSLNQPQHF
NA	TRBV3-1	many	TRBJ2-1	TGTGCCAGCAGCCAAGGGAGGGTCTCCGAGCAGTTCTTC	CASSQGRVSEQFF
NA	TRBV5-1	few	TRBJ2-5	TGCGCCAGCAGCCTATGGGACGGTAAAGAGACCCAGTACTTC	CASSLWDGKETQYF
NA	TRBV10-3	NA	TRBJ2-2	TGTGCCATCAGTGAGGATTCAGGGGTTAGGTCCGGGGAGCTGTTTTTT	CAISEDSGVRSGELFF
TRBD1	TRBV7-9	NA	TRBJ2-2	TGTGCCAGCAGCTCAACTGTGACAGGGAGAAACACCGGGGAGCTGTTTTTT	CASSSTVTGRNTGELFF
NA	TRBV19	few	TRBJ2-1	TGTGCCAGTAGTATTCTGGCGGGACGGGGGCATGAGCAGTTCTTC	CASSILAGRGHEQFF
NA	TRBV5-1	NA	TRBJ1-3	TGCGCCAGCAGCTTGGGGGAGAGCTCTGGAAACACCATATATTTT	CASSLGESSGNTIYF
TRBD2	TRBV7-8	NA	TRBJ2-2	TGTGCCAGCAGCTTAGCCAGCGGGAGGCCGAACACCGGGGAGCTGTTTTTT	CASSLASGRPNTGELFF
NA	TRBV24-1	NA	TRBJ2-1	TGTGCCACCAGTGATTTGCTATCACCCGGTAGCAATGAGCAGTTCTTC	CATSDLLSPGSNEQFF
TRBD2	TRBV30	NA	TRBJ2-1	TGTGCCTGGAGTGTGGAGCGGGAGATGAACAATGAGCAGTTCTTC	CAWSVEREMNNEQFF
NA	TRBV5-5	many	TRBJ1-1	TGTGCCAGCAGCTTGGCCGGGGGAAACACTGAAGCTTTCTTT	CASSLAGGNTEAFF
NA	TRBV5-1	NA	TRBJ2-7	TGCGCCAGCAGCGACCCCGAGGCGTTTACCTACGAGCAGTACTTC	CASSDPEAFTYEQYF
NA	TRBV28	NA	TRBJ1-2	TGTGCCAGCAGTCTGGCAATAGATGGCTACACCTTC	CASSLAIDGYTF
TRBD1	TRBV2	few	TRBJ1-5	TGTGCCAGCAGTGGACAGGGCGTGGGCAATCAGCCCCAGCATTTT	CASSGQGVGNQPQHF
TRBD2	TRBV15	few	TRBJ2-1	TGTGCCACCAGCAGAGGACTAGCGGGACTCAGCTCCTACAATGAGCAGTTCTTC	CATSRGLAGLSSYNEQFF
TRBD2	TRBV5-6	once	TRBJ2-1	TGTGCCAGCAGCTCGGGGACTAGCGAAATCTACAATGAGCAGTTCTTC	CASSSGTSEIYNEQFF
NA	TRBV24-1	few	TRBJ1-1	TGTGCCACCAGTGAAGGGCGGGAAGCTTTCTTT	CATSEGREAFF
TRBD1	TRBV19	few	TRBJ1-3	TGTGCCAGTACCTTCGGACAGGGGGAAGGAAACACCATATATTTT	CASTFGQGEGNTIYF
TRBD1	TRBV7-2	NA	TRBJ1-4	TGTGCCAGCAGCGCGGGACAGGGGGTGACTAATGAAAAACTGTTTTTT	CASSAGQGVTNEKLFF
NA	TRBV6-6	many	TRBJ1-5	TGTGCCGCAGCCCGGGGGGCGAATCAGCCCCAGCATTTT	CAAARGANQPQHF
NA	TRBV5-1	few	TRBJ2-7	TGCGCCAGCAGCTCGGGACCCTTAGGCCTTTACGAGCAGTACTTC	CASSSGPLGLYEQYF